This TCR beta chain is drawn from a study of pediatric ulcerative colitis. The assay was run at survey level. The assay was immunoSEQ multiplex PCR, and TCRdb's table has in-frame clones only and misses some. The repertoire consists of 60,000 or so clones, with 75% to 85% occurring once and the leading ten covering roughly 5.5%. Looked up from germline, CDR1 is ENHRY and CDR2 is SYGVKD. The CDR3 consists of 15 residues. J lost 2 bases, V lost 4 bases, and 7 bases had no gene match. The receptor was isolated from a boy aged 5-17 years with moderate ulcerative colitis. Sequenced sample: blood. This chain uses TRBV10-3 with TRBJ2-7; 8 nucleotides match TRBD1. In DNA form, the CDR3 reads TGTGCCATCAGTGCTGGGACAGGTGGGACCTACGAGCAGTACTTC. Encoded protein: CAISAGTGGTYEQYF.